The rows below give T cell receptor beta chains drawn from one sample of a study of Ad26.COV2.S vaccination and SARS-CoV-2 variants. Measured with immunoSEQ multiplex PCR; TCRdb has only the in-frame clones, and not every one. The sample records roughly 300,000 clones, roughly 90% being singletons. Here the sequenced sample was peripheral blood, taken in a trial of Ad26.COV2.S vaccine versus placebo. These receptors came from a person between 18 and 59 years old who received the Ad26.COV2.S COVID-19 vaccine or a placebo. Each CDR3 is given with its conserved first and last residue. The order of the fields is V gene, CDR3 length, J gene, clone size, D gene, CDR3 DNA, CDR3 protein. The D gene is left open where the match is weak. Expanded clones get a size class; other rows say once, few or many, or leave the size out.

TRBV25-1	15	TRBJ2-2	-	-	TGTGCCAGCAGTGTTCCGGGGCTTGACACCGGGGAGCTGTTTTTT	CASSVPGLDTGELFF
TRBV4-3	14	TRBJ1-1	-	TRBD1	TGCGCCAGCAGCCAAGATTCAGGGGGAGGTGAAGCTTTCTTT	CASSQDSGGGEAFF
TRBV23-1	21	TRBJ1-3	-	-	TGCGCCAGCAAACGGGAGGTTGAAAGGAACCGGCTCTACCACTCTGGAAACACCATATATTTT	CASKREVERNRLYHSGNTIYF
TRBV16	13	TRBJ1-2	-	TRBD1	TGTGCCAGCAGCCTAACAGGGGAGGGAGGCTACACCTTC	CASSLTGEGGYTF
TRBV5-1	16	TRBJ1-4	-	-	TGCGCCAGCAGCTTGAGCAGGTCGACAACTAATGAAAAACTGTTTTTT	CASSLSRSTTNEKLFF
TRBV7-2	16	TRBJ1-4	-	-	TGTGCCAGCAGCTTAAACCCTGGGGGTATTAATGAAAAACTGTTTTTT	CASSLNPGGINEKLFF
TRBV4-3	16	TRBJ1-4	-	-	TGCGCCAGCAGCCAAGGGGGGGTGGGGCTAAGTGAAAAACTGTTTTTT	CASSQGGVGLSEKLFF
TRBV5-1	15	TRBJ1-1	-	TRBD1	TGCGCCAGCAGCTTGGGTGGGACAGGGGGCCTTGAAGCTTTCTTT	CASSLGGTGGLEAFF
TRBV5-4	15	TRBJ1-4	-	-	TGTGCCAGCAGCTTGGTGGGGGGCACAAATGAAAAACTGTTTTTT	CASSLVGGTNEKLFF
TRBV27	14	TRBJ2-7	-	TRBD1	TGTGCCAGCAGTTTTGGGACAGGGACCTACGAGCAGTACTTC	CASSFGTGTYEQYF
TRBV24-1	12	TRBJ2-3	-	-	TGTGCCACCGCGGAAGCTCCAGATACGCAGTATTTT	CATAEAPDTQYF
TRBV14	17	TRBJ2-1	once	-	TGTGCCAGCAGCCCCAGGGCTAGCCAAGTCTTAAACAATGAGCAGTTCTTC	CASSPRASQVLNNEQFF
TRBV7-2	13	TRBJ2-1	-	-	TGTGCCAGCAGCTTAAGGCCAGAGAGTGAGCAGTTCTTC	CASSLRPESEQFF
TRBV19	14	TRBJ1-4	-	-	TGTGCCAGTAGTAGGGGCAGGGACAAGGAAAAACTGTTTTTT	CASSRGRDKEKLFF
TRBV4-2	13	TRBJ1-5	-	-	TGTGCCAGCAGCCAGGGGTTGCCGGGGCCCCAGCATTTT	CASSQGLPGPQHF
TRBV6-5	13	TRBJ2-7	once	TRBD1	TGTGCCAGCAGTTTGGGACAGAACTACGAGCAGTACTTC	CASSLGQNYEQYF